This T cell receptor beta chain was profiled in a study of cytomegalovirus exposure and HLA in healthy donors. Study background: The 120 validation repertoires and the roughly 690 first-cohort repertoires shared a platform, a later analysis reported.

TCRdb's copy holds only in-frame clones and misses some; the assay was immunoSEQ multiplex PCR. The sample yields about 160,000 clones, roughly 84% seen once. Worth noting for this clone: Its antigen is not known.

V lost 2 bases to trimming and J lost 4 bases, with 8 bases between them. Germline assignment: CDR1 SGHVS and CDR2 FQNEAQ. The CDR3 covers 13 residues. General study results and limits: TCR sequences were mostly rare, though some public TCRs occurred in many donors. Clusters of TCRs from the first cohort tended to co-occur in the approximately 120 validation repertoires (as a later analysis found).

The donors were members of the approximately 120-subject validation cohort (separate from the approximately 670-subject first cohort). The material sequenced was PBMCs. V is TRBV7-8 and J is TRBJ1-2; weak D call: TRBD1 (5 bases). The clonotype was recovered from a man aged 25 to 40 in good health and CMV-seropositive. The CDR3 sequence is CASSLQGSYGYTF. For the CDR3, the DNA is TGTGCCAGCAGCTTACAGGGAAGCTATGGCTACACCTTC.